This T cell receptor beta chain was documented in a study of blood T cell repertoires in COVID-19. Participants were aged about 18 to 100 years, lived in 20 to 25 US areas, and enrolled virtually. In the original analysis: Amplified reference gene primers provided the basis for estimating nucleated cell counts. TCRdb keeps only in-frame clones here, not all; method: immunoSEQ multiplex PCR. V, J and clone size were drawn from that table, and D and trimming were deduced from the DNA. The sample lists over 200,000 clones; about 85% were seen once. The germline gives CDR1 SGHRS, CDR2 YFSETQ. The V gene end was trimmed by 7 bases and the J gene end by 4 bases; junction bases not matched to a gene: 8. The CDR3 is made up of 15 amino acids.

The clonotype originates from a man younger than 45 who had recovered from COVID-19. The chain uses TRBV5-1 and TRBJ2-2; TRBD1 matches 9 bases. The specimen was PBMCs or T cells enriched from blood (not recorded which). The CDR3 spells CASLPGQGPTGELFF. As DNA, the CDR3 is TGCGCCAGCCTTCCGGGACAGGGCCCCACCGGGGAGCTGTTTTTT.